This T cell receptor (beta chain) was captured in a study of technical replicates of blood from several donors. The data were produced by immunoSEQ multiplex PCR, yet TCRdb's version contains in-frame clones alone and is incomplete. The table includes tens of thousands of clones, less than 98% detected once. The CDR3 sequence is 13 residues long. CDR1 is MRHNA and CDR2 is SNTAGT in the germline V gene. V gave up 1 base and J gave up 6 bases, with 7 bases separating them. The chain couples TRBV6-4 to TRBJ2-1; unclear D gene. The clonotype originates from a human donor in good health. Sequencing was done on a sample of T cells isolated from PBMCs. The CDR3: CASSDLGVNEQFF. The CDR3 region has the DNA TGTGCCAGCAGTGACTTGGGCGTCAATGAGCAGTTCTTC.